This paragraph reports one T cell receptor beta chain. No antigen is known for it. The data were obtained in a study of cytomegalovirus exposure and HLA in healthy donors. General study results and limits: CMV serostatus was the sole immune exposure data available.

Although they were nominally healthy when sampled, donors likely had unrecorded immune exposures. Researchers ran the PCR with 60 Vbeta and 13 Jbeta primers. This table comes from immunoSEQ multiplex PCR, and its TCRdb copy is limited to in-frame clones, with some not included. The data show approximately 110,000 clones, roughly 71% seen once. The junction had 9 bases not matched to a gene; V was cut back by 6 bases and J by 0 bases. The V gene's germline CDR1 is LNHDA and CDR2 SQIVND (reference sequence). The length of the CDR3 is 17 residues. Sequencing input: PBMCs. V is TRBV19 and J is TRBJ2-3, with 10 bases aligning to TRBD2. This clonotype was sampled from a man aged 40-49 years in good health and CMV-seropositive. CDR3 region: CASSIFGLAESTDTQYF. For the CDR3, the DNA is TGTGCCAGTAGCATCTTCGGACTAGCGGAGAGCACAGATACGCAGTATTTT.